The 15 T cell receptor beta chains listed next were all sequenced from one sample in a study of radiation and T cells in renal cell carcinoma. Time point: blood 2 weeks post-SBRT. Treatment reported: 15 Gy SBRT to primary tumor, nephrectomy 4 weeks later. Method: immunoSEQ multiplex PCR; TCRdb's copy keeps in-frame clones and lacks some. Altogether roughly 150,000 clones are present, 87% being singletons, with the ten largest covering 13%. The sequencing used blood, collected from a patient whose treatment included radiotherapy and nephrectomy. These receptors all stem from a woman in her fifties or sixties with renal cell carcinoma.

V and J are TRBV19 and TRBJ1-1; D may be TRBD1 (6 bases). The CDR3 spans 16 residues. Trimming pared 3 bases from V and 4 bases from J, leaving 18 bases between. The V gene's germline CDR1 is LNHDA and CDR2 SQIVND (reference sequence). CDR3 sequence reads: CASSIFLTGRGTEAFF. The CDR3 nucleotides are TGTGCCAGTAGTATTTTTTTAACAGGGAGGGGCACTGAAGCTTTCTTT.

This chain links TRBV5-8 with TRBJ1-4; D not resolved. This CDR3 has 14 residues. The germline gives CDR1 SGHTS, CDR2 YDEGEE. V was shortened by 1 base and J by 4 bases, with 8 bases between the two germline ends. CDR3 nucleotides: TGTGCCAGCAGCTTGTCCGTAGATAATGAAAAACTGTTTTTT. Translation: CASSLSVDNEKLFF.

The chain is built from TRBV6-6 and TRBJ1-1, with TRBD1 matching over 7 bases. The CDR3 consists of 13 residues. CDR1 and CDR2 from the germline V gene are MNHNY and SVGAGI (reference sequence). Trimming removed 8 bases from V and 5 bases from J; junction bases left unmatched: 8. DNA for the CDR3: TGTGCCAGCGGTAGGGGGCTAGGAACTGAAGCTTTCTTT. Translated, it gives CASGRGLGTEAFF.

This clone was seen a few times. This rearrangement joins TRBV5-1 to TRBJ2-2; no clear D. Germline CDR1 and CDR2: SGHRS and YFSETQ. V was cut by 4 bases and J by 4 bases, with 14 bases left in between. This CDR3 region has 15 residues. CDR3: CASSLPQMSTGELFF. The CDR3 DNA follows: TGCGCCAGCAGCCTCCCCCAGATGTCCACCGGGGAGCTGTTTTTT.

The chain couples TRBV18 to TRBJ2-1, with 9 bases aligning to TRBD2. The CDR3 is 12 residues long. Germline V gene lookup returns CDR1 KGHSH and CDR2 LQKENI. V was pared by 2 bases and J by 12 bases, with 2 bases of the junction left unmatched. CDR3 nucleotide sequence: TGTGCCAGCTCACCAGATAGCGGGGGGCAGTTCTTC. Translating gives CASSPDSGGQFF.

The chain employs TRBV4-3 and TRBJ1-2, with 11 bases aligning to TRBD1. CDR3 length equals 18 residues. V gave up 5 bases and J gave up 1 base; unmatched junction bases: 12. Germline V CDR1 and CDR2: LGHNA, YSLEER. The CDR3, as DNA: TGCGCCAGCAGCGTAAGGGTCGGGACAGGGGGTATTAACTATGGCTACACCTTC. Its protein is CASSVRVGTGGINYGYTF.

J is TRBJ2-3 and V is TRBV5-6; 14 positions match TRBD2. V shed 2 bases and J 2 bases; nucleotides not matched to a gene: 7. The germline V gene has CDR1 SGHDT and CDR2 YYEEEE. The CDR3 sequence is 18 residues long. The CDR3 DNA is TGTGCCAGCAGCTTACGGACTAGCGGGGGGATCCTCACAGATACGCAGTATTTT. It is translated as CASSLRTSGGILTDTQYF.

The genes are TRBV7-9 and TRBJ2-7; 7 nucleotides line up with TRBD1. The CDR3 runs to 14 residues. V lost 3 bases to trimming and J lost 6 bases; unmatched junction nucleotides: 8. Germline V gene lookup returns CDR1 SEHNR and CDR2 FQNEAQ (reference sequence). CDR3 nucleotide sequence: TGTGCCAGCAGCTTGAATGACAGGGCCCTCGAGCAGTACTTC. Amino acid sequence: CASSLNDRALEQYF.

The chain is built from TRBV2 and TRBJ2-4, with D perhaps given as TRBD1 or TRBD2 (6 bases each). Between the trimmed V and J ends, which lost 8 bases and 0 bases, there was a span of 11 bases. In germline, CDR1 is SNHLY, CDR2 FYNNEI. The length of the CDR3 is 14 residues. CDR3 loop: CASEGGVAKNIQYF. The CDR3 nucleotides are TGTGCCAGCGAGGGGGGTGTAGCCAAAAACATTCAGTACTTC. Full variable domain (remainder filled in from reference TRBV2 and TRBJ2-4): EPEVTQTPSHQVTQMGQEVILRCVPISNHLYFYWYRQILGQKVEFLVSFYNNEISEKSEIFDDQFSVERPDGSNFTLKIRSTKLEDSAMYFCASEGGVAKNIQYFGAGTRLSVL.

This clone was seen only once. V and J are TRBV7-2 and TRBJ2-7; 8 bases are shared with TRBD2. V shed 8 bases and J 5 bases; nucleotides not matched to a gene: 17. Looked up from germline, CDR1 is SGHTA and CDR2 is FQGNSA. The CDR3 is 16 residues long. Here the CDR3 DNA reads TGTGCCAGCCGGGAGGTCGGCGGGGGGTCCCTGAACGAGCAGTACTTC. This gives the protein CASREVGGGSLNEQYF.

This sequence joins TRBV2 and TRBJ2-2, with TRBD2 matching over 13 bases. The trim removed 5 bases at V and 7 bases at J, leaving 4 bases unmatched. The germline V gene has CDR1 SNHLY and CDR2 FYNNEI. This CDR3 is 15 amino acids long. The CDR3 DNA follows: TGTGCCAGCAGTTGGACTAGCGGGGGCGGCGGGGAGCTGTTTTTT. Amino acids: CASSWTSGGGGELFF.

The CDR3 here is CASSRRIQETQYF. CDR3 nucleotides: TGTGCCAGCAGCCGCAGGATACAAGAGACCCAGTACTTC. J is TRBJ2-5 and V is TRBV7-3; no clear D gene. V lost 5 bases to trimming and J lost 2 bases, with 9 bases between them. Germline V gene data show CDR1 as SGHTA and CDR2 as FQGTGA. CDR3 length: 13 residues.

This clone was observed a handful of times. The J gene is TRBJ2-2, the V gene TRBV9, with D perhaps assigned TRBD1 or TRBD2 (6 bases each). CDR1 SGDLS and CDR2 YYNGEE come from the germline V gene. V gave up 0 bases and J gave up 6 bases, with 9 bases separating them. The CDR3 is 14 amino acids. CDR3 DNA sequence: TGTGCCAGCAGCGTAGGGGGGGCAGCCGGGGAGCTGTTTTTT. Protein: CASSVGGAAGELFF.

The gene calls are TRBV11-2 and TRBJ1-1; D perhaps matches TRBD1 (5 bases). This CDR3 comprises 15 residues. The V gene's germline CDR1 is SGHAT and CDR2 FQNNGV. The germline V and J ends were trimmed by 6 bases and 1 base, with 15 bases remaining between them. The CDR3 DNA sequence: TGTGCCAGCAGACCCGTGGGGCGGTGGAACACTGAAGCTTTCTTT. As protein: CASRPVGRWNTEAFF.

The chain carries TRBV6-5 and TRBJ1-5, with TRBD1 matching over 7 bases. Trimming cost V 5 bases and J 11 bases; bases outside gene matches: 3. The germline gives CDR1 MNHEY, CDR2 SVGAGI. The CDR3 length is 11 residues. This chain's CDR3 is CASSPGQAQHF. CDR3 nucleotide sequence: TGTGCCAGCAGTCCCGGACAGGCCCAGCATTTT.